One sample yielded the 20 T cell receptor beta chains listed below, sequenced in a study of identical twins. TCRdb redid the calling of the 5' RACE reads with MiXCR, one entry per CDR3 protein. The sample gives over 200,000 distinct CDR3 sequences, roughly 10% of which show up once; 5% to 5.5% is in the top ten. Sequenced material: memory (CD45RO+) T cells sorted from blood. Receptor source: a woman in her late teens or twenties in good health.

The chain employs TRBV5-1 and TRBJ2-1; 12 bases agree with TRBD2. The trim removed 4 bases at V and 6 bases at J, leaving 5 bases unmatched. Germline assignment: CDR1 SGHRS and CDR2 YFSETQ. The CDR3 runs to 15 residues. CDR3 region: CASSDGTSGSNEQFF. CDR3 DNA sequence: TGCGCCAGCAGCGACGGGACTAGCGGGTCCAATGAGCAGTTCTTC.

The sample holds many counts of this clonotype. The chain joins TRBV3-1 to TRBJ2-1; the match to TRBD2 covers 10 bases. The trim removed 1 base at V and 8 bases at J, leaving 5 bases unmatched. The CDR3 is made up of 15 amino acids. CDR1 is LGHDT, CDR2 YNNKEL, per germline (reference sequence). CDR3 amino acids: CASSQARLAGHEQFF. The CDR3 DNA reads as TGTGCCAGCAGCCAAGCCAGACTAGCGGGCCATGAGCAGTTCTTC.

Only a few counts were recorded for this clonotype. The chain is built from TRBV3-1 and TRBJ2-7; 10 nucleotides align to TRBD2. V shed 1 base, J shed 6 bases, and the junction held 24 bases outside the gene matches. This CDR3 has 21 residues. The germline CDR1 and CDR2 sequences are LGHDT and YNNKEL (reference sequence). The CDR3 loop is CASSQVLGGLLAGSKKGEQYF. The CDR3 DNA is TGTGCCAGCAGCCAAGTTCTGGGGGGGTTACTAGCGGGGAGCAAGAAGGGCGAGCAGTACTTC.

This clonotype was seen at least ten times. The DNA of the CDR3 is TGTGCCAGCAGTGCCGGGACTAGCACAGATACGCAGTATTTT. Residues: CASSAGTSTDTQYF. This sequence joins TRBV6-4 and TRBJ2-3; D may be TRBD2 (6 bases). V was trimmed by 4 bases and J by 0 bases, leaving 8 bases between them. This CDR3 comprises 14 residues. The germline CDR1 and CDR2 sequences are MRHNA and SNTAGT.

This clonotype was detected a few times. The V call is TRBV29-1, the J call TRBJ1-5, with 7 bases identical to TRBD1. V shed 4 bases, J shed 3 bases, and the junction held 6 bases outside the gene matches. CDR3 length: 14 residues. CDR1 is SQVTM, CDR2 ANQGSEA, per germline. The CDR3 nucleotides are TGCAGCGTTGCCGGGACAGCTGACAATCAGCCCCAGCATTTT. It specifies CSVAGTADNQPQHF.

This clonotype was detected many times. The chain is built from TRBV24-1 and TRBJ2-1, with 13 bases aligning to TRBD2. V lost 5 bases and J lost 6; bases outside the gene matches: 3. The CDR3 totals 15 residues. CDR1 is KGHDR, CDR2 SFDVKD, per germline. The chain's CDR3 is CATSAGTSGVNEQFF. In nucleotides, the CDR3 is TGTGCCACCAGTGCAGGGACTAGCGGGGTCAATGAGCAGTTCTTC.

A few counts support this clonotype. The rearrangement uses TRBV20-1 and TRBJ2-7, with D unclear. V was clipped by 3 bases and J by 3 bases, with 6 bases between them. Germline values: CDR1 DFQATT, CDR2 SNEGSKA (reference sequence). The CDR3 contains 11 residues. CDR3 sequence (DNA): TGCAGTGCTAGCGAATACTACGAGCAGTACTTC. It encodes CSASEYYEQYF.

The table lists this clonotype with a count of one. The chain links TRBV4-2 to TRBJ1-4; D is undetermined. CDR1 is LGHNA and CDR2 is YNFKEQ in the germline V gene. The CDR3 consists of 16 residues. The V and J ends lost 4 bases and 7 bases respectively, with 19 bases between them. Written as DNA, the CDR3 is TGTGCCAGCAGCCGCGCGACGGCCGCAGCTACTGAAAAACTGTTTTTT. Its protein is CASSRATAAATEKLFF.

This clonotype has just a few counts. The J gene is TRBJ2-7, the V gene TRBV2; D is perhaps TRBD1 (6 bases). This CDR3 is built from 14 residues. Germline V gene sequence: CDR1 SNHLY, CDR2 FYNNEI. The V gene lost 3 bases and the J gene lost 0 bases, with 9 bases spanning the gap. The chain's CDR3 is CASSEQGISYEQYF. The CDR3 DNA follows: TGTGCCAGCAGTGAGCAGGGGATCTCCTACGAGCAGTACTTC.

This clonotype was found many times. The chain carries TRBV12-3 or TRBV12-4 and TRBJ2-5; 8 nucleotides align to TRBD2. The CDR3 is 14 residues long. V dropped 7 bases and J dropped 5; count of bases not matched to a gene: 9. CDR3 coding DNA: TGTGCCAGCACCCCACTTAGCGGGGTCGAGACCCAGTACTTC. Protein: CASTPLSGVETQYF.

The CDR3 sequence is CASSDRGDNEQFF. DNA for the CDR3: TGCGCCAGCAGTGACAGGGGAGACAATGAGCAGTTCTTC. The rearrangement links TRBV10-2 to TRBJ2-1; TRBD1 might be the D (6 bases). The germline V and J ends were trimmed by 3 bases and 5 bases, with 8 bases remaining between them. The CDR3 has 13 amino acids. Germline V gene sequence: CDR1 WSHSY, CDR2 SAAADI.

This clonotype was observed at least ten times. The rearrangement joins TRBV5-1 to TRBJ2-2, with D possibly being TRBD1 or TRBD2 (6 bases each). The CDR3 loop spans 16 amino acids. Germline V gene sequence: CDR1 SGHRS, CDR2 YFSETQ. Trimming took 7 bases from V and 5 from J, leaving 21 bases between them. The CDR3 nucleotides are TGCGCCAGCGAAGCGACTGGGGGGCTCGGAACCGGGGAGCTGTTTTTT. This encodes CASEATGGLGTGELFF.

V is TRBV12-3 or TRBV12-4 and J is TRBJ1-1; D is unclear. Trimming left V 5 bases short and J 11 bases short, with 12 bases between. This CDR3 is built from 11 residues. The CDR3 reads CASSPAAGAFF. The CDR3 DNA reads as TGTGCCAGCAGTCCAGCTGCTGGGGCTTTCTTT.

This sequence joins TRBV15 and TRBJ2-7; a possible D gene is TRBD1 (5 bases). This CDR3 contains 15 residues. V gave up 8 bases and J gave up 1 base, with 18 bases separating them. Germline loops: CDR1 LNHNV, CDR2 YYDKDF (reference sequence). CDR3 residues: CATSRLGAFSYEQYF. CDR3 nucleotides: TGTGCCACCTCCCGGTTAGGGGCCTTTTCCTACGAGCAGTACTTC.

The V and J genes are TRBV12-5 and TRBJ2-1; D possibly corresponds to TRBD1 (6 bases). The CDR3 loop spans 16 amino acids. Trimming removed 6 bases at V and 6 bases at J, with 21 bases between. Germline V gene sequence: CDR1 LGHNT, CDR2 FRNRAP. The CDR3 DNA follows: TGTGCTAGTGGCAAGACCGGGACACTAAAGGGCAATGAGCAGTTCTTC. This sequence encodes CASGKTGTLKGNEQFF.

This clonotype showed up just a few times. The V and J genes are TRBV20-1 and TRBJ2-3; 10 bases map to TRBD1. The CDR3 is 13 residues long. The V gene's germline CDR1 is DFQATT and CDR2 SNEGSKA (reference sequence). Trimming cost V 3 bases and J 3 bases; bases outside gene matches: 0. The CDR3 DNA reads TGCAGTGCTAGGGGACAGGGGACAGATACGCAGTATTTT. Translated: CSARGQGTDTQYF.

This clonotype was observed a few times. The chain combines TRBV10-2 with TRBJ2-7; TRBD1 matches at 7 bases. This CDR3 has 14 amino acids. V trimming: 0 bases; J trimming: 9 bases; junction bases outside the gene matches: 8. Germline CDR1 is WSHSY and CDR2 is SAAADI. In DNA form, the CDR3 reads TGCGCCAGCAGTGAGTCGGGCCTACAGGGGCGGCAGTACTTC. It specifies CASSESGLQGRQYF.

Many counts were recorded for this clonotype. The chain uses TRBV4-3 and TRBJ2-3; D gene unclear. The germline V and J ends were trimmed by 0 bases and 6 bases, with 4 bases remaining between them. CDR1 and CDR2 from the germline V gene are LGHNA and YSLEER. The CDR3 spans 12 residues. CDR3 loop: CASSQEGDTQYF. The CDR3 DNA sequence: TGCGCCAGCAGCCAAGAGGGGGATACGCAGTATTTT.

The sample holds a few counts of this clonotype. The chain is built from TRBV20-1 and TRBJ2-1; the match to TRBD2 covers 12 bases. The germline V gene has CDR1 DFQATT and CDR2 SNEGSKA (reference sequence). The CDR3 is 16 amino acids. J was trimmed by 5 bases and V by 1 base; bases with no gene match: 6. The CDR3 bases are TGCAGTGCTAGAGCCCCCGGACTAGCGGGAAACAATGAGCAGTTCTTC. This codes for CSARAPGLAGNNEQFF.

In this sample, this clonotype turned up a few times. As DNA, the CDR3 is TGCGCCAGCAGCCCCGGACCAAAAGAGACCCAGTACTTC. Translated: CASSPGPKETQYF. The rearrangement links TRBV10-1 to TRBJ2-5; no reliable D call. Germline lookup yields CDR1 WNHNN and CDR2 SYGVQD (reference sequence). CDR3 length: 13 residues. V was trimmed by 6 bases and J by 3 bases, leaving 11 bases between them.